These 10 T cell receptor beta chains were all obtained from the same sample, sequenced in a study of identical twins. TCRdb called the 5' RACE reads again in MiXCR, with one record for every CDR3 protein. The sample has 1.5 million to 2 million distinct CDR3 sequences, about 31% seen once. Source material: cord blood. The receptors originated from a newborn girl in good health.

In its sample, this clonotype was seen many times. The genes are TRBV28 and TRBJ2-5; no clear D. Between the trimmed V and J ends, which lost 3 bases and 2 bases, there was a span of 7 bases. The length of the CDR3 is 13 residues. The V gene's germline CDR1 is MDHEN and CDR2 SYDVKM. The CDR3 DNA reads TGTGCCAGCAGTTTCGGCAGACAAGAGACCCAGTACTTC. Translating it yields CASSFGRQETQYF.

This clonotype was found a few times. The CDR3 reads CASSTSHRGGNTEAFF. In nucleotides, the CDR3 is TGTGCCAGCAGCACAAGCCACAGGGGTGGGAACACTGAAGCTTTCTTT. The V and J genes are TRBV9 and TRBJ1-1, with TRBD1 identical over 7 bases. Germline V gives CDR1 SGDLS, CDR2 YYNGEE. Trimming removed 4 bases from V and 1 base from J; junction bases left unmatched: 10. The CDR3 is 16 amino acids.

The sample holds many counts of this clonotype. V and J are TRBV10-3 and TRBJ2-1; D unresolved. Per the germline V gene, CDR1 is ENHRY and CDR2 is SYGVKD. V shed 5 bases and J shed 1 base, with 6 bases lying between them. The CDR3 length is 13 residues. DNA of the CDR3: TGTGCCATCAGTCTATCTTCCTACAATGAGCAGTTCTTC. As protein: CAISLSSYNEQFF.

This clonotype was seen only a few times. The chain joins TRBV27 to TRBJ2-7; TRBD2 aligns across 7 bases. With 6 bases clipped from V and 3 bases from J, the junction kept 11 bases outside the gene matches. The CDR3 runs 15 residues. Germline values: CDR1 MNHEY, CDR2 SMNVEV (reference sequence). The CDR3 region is CASSPREGYFYEQYF. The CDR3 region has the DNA TGTGCCAGCAGCCCCAGGGAGGGATACTTCTACGAGCAGTACTTC.

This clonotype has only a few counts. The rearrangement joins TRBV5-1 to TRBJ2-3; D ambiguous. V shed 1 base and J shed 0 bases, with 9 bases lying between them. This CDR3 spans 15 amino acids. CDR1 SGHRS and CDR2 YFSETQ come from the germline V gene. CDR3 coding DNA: TGCGCCAGCAGCTTGTGGTCCACTAGCACAGATACGCAGTATTTT. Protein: CASSLWSTSTDTQYF.

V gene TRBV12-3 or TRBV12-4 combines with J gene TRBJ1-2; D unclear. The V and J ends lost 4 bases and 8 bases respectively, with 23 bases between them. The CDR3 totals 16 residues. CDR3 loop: CASSYSNQNLLGGYTF. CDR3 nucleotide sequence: TGTGCCAGCAGTTACTCGAACCAGAACCTTTTGGGGGGCTACACCTTC.

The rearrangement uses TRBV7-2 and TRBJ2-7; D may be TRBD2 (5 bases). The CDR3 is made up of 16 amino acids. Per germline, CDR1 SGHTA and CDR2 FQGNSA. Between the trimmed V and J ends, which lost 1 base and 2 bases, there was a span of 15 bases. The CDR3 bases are TGTGCCAGCAGCTTAGTTCGGGTAGCGATAACCTACGAGCAGTACTTC. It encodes CASSLVRVAITYEQYF.

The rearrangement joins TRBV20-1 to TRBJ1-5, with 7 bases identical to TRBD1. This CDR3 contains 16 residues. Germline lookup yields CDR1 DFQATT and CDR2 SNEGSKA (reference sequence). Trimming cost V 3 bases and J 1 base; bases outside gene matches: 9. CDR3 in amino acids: CSASPRQGLSNQPQHF. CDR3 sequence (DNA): TGCAGTGCTAGCCCAAGACAGGGACTCAGCAATCAGCCCCAGCATTTT.

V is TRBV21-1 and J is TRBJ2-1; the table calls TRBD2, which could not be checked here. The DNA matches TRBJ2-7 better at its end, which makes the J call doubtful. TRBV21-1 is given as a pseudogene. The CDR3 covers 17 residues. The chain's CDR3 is CASSNSSGNSTYNEQYF. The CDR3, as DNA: TGTGCCAGCAGCAACTCTAGCGGGAACTCCACCTACAATGAGCAGTACTTC.

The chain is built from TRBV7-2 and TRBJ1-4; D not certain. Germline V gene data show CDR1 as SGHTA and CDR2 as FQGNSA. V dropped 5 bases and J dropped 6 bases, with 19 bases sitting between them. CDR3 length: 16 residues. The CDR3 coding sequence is TGTGCCAGCAGCCCCCCGGAAGATTGGGCGCATGAAAAACTGTTTTTT. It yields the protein CASSPPEDWAHEKLFF.